These T cell receptor beta chains were read from a single sample in a study of shared clonotypes between healthy human individuals. The table came from immunoSEQ multiplex PCR; TCRdb's copy has only in-frame clones and leaves some out. Found here are hundreds of thousands of clones, roughly 79% of them singletons; the top ten hold about 11%. The material sequenced was PBMCs. These receptors came from a woman aged 35 to 49 in good health. Some clones in this sample may be carry-over from other donors' samples. The CDR3 runs from the conserved cysteine through the conserved F or W. D genes are given only for firm matches. Expanded clones get a size class; other rows say once, few or many, or leave the size out.

cdr3_aa: CASSSEGGGTEAFF; cdr3_nt: TGTGCCAGCAGCTCCGAGGGGGGCGGCACTGAAGCTTTCTTT; v_call: TRBV7-3; j_call: TRBJ1-1; clone_size: NA; d_call: NA
cdr3_aa: CASSVEGAGNTIYF; cdr3_nt: TGTGCCAGCAGCGTAGAAGGGGCTGGAAACACCATATATTTT; v_call: TRBV9; j_call: TRBJ1-3; clone_size: NA; d_call: NA
cdr3_aa: CASSPLRYEQFF; cdr3_nt: TGTGCCAGCTCACCTCTACGGTATGAGCAGTTCTTC; v_call: TRBV18; j_call: TRBJ2-1; clone_size: NA; d_call: NA
cdr3_aa: CASSLVLAGNYEQYF; cdr3_nt: TGCGCCAGCAGCTTGGTACTAGCGGGAAACTACGAGCAGTACTTC; v_call: TRBV5-1; j_call: TRBJ2-7; clone_size: NA; d_call: TRBD2
cdr3_aa: CASSVAPQGMEWYNEQFF; cdr3_nt: TGTGCCAGCAGCGTAGCCCCCCAGGGAATGGAATGGTACAATGAGCAGTTCTTC; v_call: TRBV9; j_call: TRBJ2-1; clone_size: NA; d_call: NA
cdr3_aa: CASSAYRDASYEQYF; cdr3_nt: TGTGCCAGCAGCGCCTACCGGGACGCTTCCTACGAGCAGTACTTC; v_call: TRBV4-2; j_call: TRBJ2-7; clone_size: NA; d_call: NA
cdr3_aa: CATRMTSYFDEQYF; cdr3_nt: TGTGCCACCCGAATGACTAGTTATTTCGACGAGCAGTACTTC; v_call: TRBV28; j_call: TRBJ2-7; clone_size: NA; d_call: NA
cdr3_aa: CASSLGQGPYEQYF; cdr3_nt: TGCGCCAGCAGCTTGGGACAGGGACCCTACGAGCAGTACTTC; v_call: TRBV5-1; j_call: TRBJ2-7; clone_size: NA; d_call: TRBD1
cdr3_aa: CASATRRGQSFAEYF; cdr3_nt: TGTGCCAGCGCTACGCGGCGGGGTCAGTCATTTGCGGAGTATTTT; v_call: TRBV7-2; j_call: TRBJ2-3; clone_size: NA; d_call: NA
cdr3_aa: CASSSLGGADTQYF; cdr3_nt: TGTGCCAGCAGCTCCCTAGGGGGGGCAGATACGCAGTATTTT; v_call: TRBV5-6; j_call: TRBJ2-3; clone_size: NA; d_call: NA
cdr3_aa: CSVTNPPRGADTQYF; cdr3_nt: TGCAGCGTTACGAATCCTCCCCGGGGGGCAGATACGCAGTATTTT; v_call: TRBV29-1; j_call: TRBJ2-3; clone_size: NA; d_call: TRBD2
cdr3_aa: CASSTYRNTEAFF; cdr3_nt: TGTGCCAGCAGCACATACAGGAACACTGAAGCTTTCTTT; v_call: TRBV13; j_call: TRBJ1-1; clone_size: NA; d_call: NA
cdr3_aa: CASTRSGETQYF; cdr3_nt: TGTGCCAGCACGAGGAGTGGGGAGACCCAGTACTTC; v_call: TRBV28; j_call: TRBJ2-5; clone_size: NA; d_call: NA
cdr3_aa: CSGIDRANVLTF; cdr3_nt: TGCAGCGGAATAGACAGGGCCAACGTCCTGACTTTC; v_call: TRBV29-1; j_call: TRBJ2-6; clone_size: NA; d_call: NA
cdr3_aa: CASSYGREGRGGELFF; cdr3_nt: TGTGCCAGCAGTTATGGGCGGGAGGGCCGTGGCGGGGAGCTGTTTTTT; v_call: TRBV6-5; j_call: TRBJ2-2; clone_size: once; d_call: TRBD2
cdr3_aa: CASSLKPWGGNYEQYF; cdr3_nt: TGTGCCAGCAGTTTAAAACCATGGGGGGGCAACTACGAGCAGTACTTC; v_call: TRBV27; j_call: TRBJ2-7; clone_size: NA; d_call: NA
cdr3_aa: CASSLVRDRTYNEQFF; cdr3_nt: TGCGCCAGCAGCTTGGTTAGGGACCGTACCTACAATGAGCAGTTCTTC; v_call: TRBV5-1; j_call: TRBJ2-1; clone_size: NA; d_call: NA